This T cell receptor beta chain was recovered during a study of OX40 agonist ivuxolimab in advanced cancers. Whole-study context: Every 2 weeks, patients received ivuxolimab intravenously, dosed at 0.01 to 10 mg/kg. Prior anti-PD-1, anti-PD-L1 or anti-CTLA-4 therapy did not bar entry, and about 40% had some.

Blood samples were obtained at baseline, cycle 4 day 1, and cycle 7 day 1. There are 15 residues in the CDR3. CDR1 is LNHDA and CDR2 is SQIVND in the germline V gene (reference sequence). Trimming removed 6 bases from V and 4 bases from J; junction bases left unmatched: 7. The table came from immunoSEQ multiplex PCR; TCRdb's copy has only in-frame clones and leaves some out. The sample consists of approximately 98,000 clones, more than 80% of them appearing once. This TCR was sampled from an adult with an advanced solid tumor such as melanoma, head and neck, liver or kidney cancer. The input for sequencing was CD4+ or CD8+ T cells sorted from blood, taken in a trial of the OX40 agonist ivuxolimab. This sequence joins TRBV19 and TRBJ2-7; 12 bases line up with TRBD2. Here the CDR3 DNA reads TGTGCCAGTAGACAACTAGCGGGAGGAGTTTACGAGCAGTACTTC. Translated, it gives CASRQLAGGVYEQYF.